The sequence of this T cell receptor beta chain was determined in a study of response to subunit inactivated influenza vaccine. Regarding the study as a whole: The authors put forward the suggestion that each seasonal influenza vaccination may bring in only a limited number of new T cells.

This clonotype was seen a handful of times. Its target is not known. V dropped 6 bases and J dropped 3 bases, with 9 bases sitting between them. CDR1 is DFQATT and CDR2 is SNEGSKA in the germline V gene (reference sequence). The CDR3 consists of 12 residues. A single record per CDR3 protein comes from TCRdb applying MiXCR to the RT-PCR reads. The profile shows about 800,000 distinct CDR3 sequences, about 20% of them singletons. The TCR originated in a man in his fifties who received an inactivated influenza vaccine. This sequence joins TRBV20-1 and TRBJ1-5; D remains ambiguous. Sequenced material: PBMCs from blood, taken 4 to 6 days after vaccination. The CDR3 loop reads CSAWAPNQPQHF. CDR3 nucleotide sequence: TGCAGTGCATGGGCCCCCAATCAGCCCCAGCATTTT.